This T cell receptor beta chain was captured in a study of cytomegalovirus exposure and HLA in healthy donors. Points from the study as a whole: Clonal expansion, a later analysis showed, was greater in HLA-associated TCR beta chains than in equally common others.

Use of 60 Vbeta and 13 Jbeta primers characterized the PCR. Sequenced by immunoSEQ multiplex PCR; TCRdb stores in-frame clones only, minus some. Here the sample spans 210,000 or so clones, 76% being singletons. The donors were healthy bone marrow donors. About this clone itself: Its antigen is currently unknown.

This CDR3 is built from 14 residues. The specimen was PBMCs. The receptor's source is a man between 18 and 29 years old in good health and CMV-seronegative. The chain recombines TRBV21-1 with TRBJ1-1; the D call of TRBD1 is as the table states it, not checked on the DNA. TRBV21-1 is noted as a pseudogene. The CDR3 sequence: CASSRTGQNTEAFF. CDR3 DNA sequence: TGTGCCAGCAGCCGGACAGGCCAGAACACTGAAGCTTTCTTT.